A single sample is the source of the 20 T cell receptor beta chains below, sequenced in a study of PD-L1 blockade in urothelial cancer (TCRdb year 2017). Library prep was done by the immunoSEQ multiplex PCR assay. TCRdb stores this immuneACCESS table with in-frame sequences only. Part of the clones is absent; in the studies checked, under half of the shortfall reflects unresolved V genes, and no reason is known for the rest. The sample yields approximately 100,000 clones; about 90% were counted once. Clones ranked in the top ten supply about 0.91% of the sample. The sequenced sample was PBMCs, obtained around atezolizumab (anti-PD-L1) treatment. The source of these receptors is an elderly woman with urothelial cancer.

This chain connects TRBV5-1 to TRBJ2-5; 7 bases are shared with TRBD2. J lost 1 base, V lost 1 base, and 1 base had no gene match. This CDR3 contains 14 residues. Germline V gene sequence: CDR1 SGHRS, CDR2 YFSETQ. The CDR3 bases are TGCGCCAGCAGCTTGTCTAGCGGCCAAGAGACCCAGTACTTC. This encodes CASSLSSGQETQYF.

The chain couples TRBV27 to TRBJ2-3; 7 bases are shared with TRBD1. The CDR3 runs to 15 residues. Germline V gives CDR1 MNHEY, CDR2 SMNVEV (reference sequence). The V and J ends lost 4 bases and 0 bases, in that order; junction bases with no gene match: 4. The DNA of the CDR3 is TGTGCCAGCAGTTCACCGGGACAGAGCACAGATACGCAGTATTTT. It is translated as CASSSPGQSTDTQYF.

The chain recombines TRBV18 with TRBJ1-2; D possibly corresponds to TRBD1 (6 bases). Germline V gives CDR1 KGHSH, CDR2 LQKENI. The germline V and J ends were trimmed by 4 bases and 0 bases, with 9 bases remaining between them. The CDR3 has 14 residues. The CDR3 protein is CASSQTGANYGYTF. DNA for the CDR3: TGTGCCAGCTCACAGACAGGAGCTAACTATGGCTACACCTTC.

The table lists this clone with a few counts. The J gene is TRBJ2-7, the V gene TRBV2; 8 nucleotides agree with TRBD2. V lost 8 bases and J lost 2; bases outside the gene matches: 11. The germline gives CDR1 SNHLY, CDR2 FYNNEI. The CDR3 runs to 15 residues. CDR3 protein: CASELRGAQPYEQYF. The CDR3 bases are TGTGCCAGCGAATTGCGGGGGGCGCAGCCCTACGAGCAGTACTTC.

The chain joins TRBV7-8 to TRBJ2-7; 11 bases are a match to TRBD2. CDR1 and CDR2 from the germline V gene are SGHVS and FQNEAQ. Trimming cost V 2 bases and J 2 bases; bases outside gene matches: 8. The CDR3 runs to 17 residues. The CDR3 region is CASSLLAGGTGAYEQYF. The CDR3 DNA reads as TGTGCCAGCAGCTTACTAGCGGGAGGTACTGGGGCCTACGAGCAGTACTTC.

The CDR3 sequence: CASSLRRGALTGELFF. The CDR3 DNA follows: TGTGCCAGCAGCTTGAGGCGCGGGGCCCTCACCGGGGAGCTGTTTTTT. V usage is TRBV11-2 and J usage is TRBJ2-2; TRBD2 is a possible D gene (6 bases). Trimming shortened V by 3 bases and J by 4 bases, and 15 bases separated the two germline ends. Looked up from germline, CDR1 is SGHAT and CDR2 is FQNNGV. This CDR3 is 16 amino acids long.

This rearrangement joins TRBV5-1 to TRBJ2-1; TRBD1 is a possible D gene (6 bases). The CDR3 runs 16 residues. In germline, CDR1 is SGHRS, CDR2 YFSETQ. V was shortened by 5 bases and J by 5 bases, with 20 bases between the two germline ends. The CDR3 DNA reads TGCGCCAGCAGGAGACAGGCAAGAGAATATGACAATGAGCAGTTCTTC. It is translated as CASRRQAREYDNEQFF.

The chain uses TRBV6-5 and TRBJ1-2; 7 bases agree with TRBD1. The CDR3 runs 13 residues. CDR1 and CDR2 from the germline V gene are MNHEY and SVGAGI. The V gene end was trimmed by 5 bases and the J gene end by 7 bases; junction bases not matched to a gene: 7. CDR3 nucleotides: TGTGCCAGCAGTCCACAGGGGTTAGGTGGCTACACCTTC. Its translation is CASSPQGLGGYTF.

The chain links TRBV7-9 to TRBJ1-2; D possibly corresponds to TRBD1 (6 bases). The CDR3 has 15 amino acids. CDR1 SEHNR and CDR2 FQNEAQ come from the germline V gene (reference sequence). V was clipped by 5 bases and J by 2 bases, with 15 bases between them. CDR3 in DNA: TGTGCCAGCAGCCGGGGGGGCAAACCAAACTATGGCTACACCTTC. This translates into CASSRGGKPNYGYTF.

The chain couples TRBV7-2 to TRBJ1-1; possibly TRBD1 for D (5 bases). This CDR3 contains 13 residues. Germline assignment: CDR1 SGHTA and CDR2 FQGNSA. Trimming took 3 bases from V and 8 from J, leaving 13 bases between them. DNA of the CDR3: TGTGCCAGCAGCTTTTTCACGGAGGGGGAAGCTTTCTTT. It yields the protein CASSFFTEGEAFF.

CDR3 nucleotides: TGCAGTCCCGGGGGTGGCTACACCTTC. Its translation is CSPGGGYTF. The chain recombines TRBV20-1 with TRBJ1-2; a possible D gene is TRBD1 (5 bases). The CDR3 loop spans 9 amino acids. The germline gives CDR1 DFQATT, CDR2 SNEGSKA (reference sequence). V lost 8 bases to trimming and J lost 7 bases, with 8 bases between them.

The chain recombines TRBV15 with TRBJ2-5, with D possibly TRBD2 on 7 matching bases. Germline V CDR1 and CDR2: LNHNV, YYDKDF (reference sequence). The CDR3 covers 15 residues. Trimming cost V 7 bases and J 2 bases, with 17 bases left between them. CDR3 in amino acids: CATTTKGGAQETQYF. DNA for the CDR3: TGTGCCACCACCACTAAGGGGGGGGCACAAGAGACCCAGTACTTC.

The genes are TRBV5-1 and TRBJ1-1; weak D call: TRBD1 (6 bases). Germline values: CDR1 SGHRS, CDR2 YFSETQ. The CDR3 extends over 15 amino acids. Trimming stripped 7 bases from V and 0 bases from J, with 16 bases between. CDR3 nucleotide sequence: TGCGCCAGCCGAGGAGGGGGGGGCATGAACACTGAAGCTTTCTTT. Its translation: CASRGGGGMNTEAFF.

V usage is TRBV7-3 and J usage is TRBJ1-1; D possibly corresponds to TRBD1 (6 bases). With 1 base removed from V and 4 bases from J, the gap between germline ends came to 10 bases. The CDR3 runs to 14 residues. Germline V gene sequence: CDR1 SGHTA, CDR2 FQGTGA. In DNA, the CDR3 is TGTGCCAGCAGCTTAAAATTGACAGGCACTGAAGCTTTCTTT. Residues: CASSLKLTGTEAFF.

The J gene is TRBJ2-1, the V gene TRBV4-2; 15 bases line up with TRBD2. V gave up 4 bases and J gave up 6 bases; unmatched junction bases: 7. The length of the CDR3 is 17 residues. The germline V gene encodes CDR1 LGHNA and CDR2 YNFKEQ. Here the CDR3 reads CASSPTGLAGGPNEQFF. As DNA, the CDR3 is TGTGCCAGCAGCCCTACAGGACTAGCGGGAGGGCCCAATGAGCAGTTCTTC.

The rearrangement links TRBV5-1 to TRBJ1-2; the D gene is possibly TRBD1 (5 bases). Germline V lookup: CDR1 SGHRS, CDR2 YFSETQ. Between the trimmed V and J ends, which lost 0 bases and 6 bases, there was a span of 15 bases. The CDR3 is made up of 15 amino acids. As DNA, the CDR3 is TGCGCCAGCAGCTTGGTGCCAGGGTTCGAGAATGGCTACACCTTC. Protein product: CASSLVPGFENGYTF.

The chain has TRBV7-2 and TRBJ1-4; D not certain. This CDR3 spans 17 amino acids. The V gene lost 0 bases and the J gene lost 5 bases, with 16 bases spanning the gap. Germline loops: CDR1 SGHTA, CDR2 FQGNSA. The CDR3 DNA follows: TGTGCCAGCAGCTTAGCTAGGTTCGGGGAGCCAAATGAAAAACTGTTTTTT. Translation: CASSLARFGEPNEKLFF.

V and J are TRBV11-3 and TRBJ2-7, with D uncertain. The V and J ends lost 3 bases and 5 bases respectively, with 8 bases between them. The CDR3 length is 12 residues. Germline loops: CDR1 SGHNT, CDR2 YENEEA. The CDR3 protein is CASSFGGDEQYF. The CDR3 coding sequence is TGTGCCAGCAGCTTCGGTGGTGACGAGCAGTACTTC.

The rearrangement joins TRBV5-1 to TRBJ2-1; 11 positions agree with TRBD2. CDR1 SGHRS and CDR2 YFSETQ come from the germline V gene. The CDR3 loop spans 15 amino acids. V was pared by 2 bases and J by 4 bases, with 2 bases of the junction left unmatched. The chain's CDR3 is CASSLSSGRYNEQFF. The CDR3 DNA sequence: TGCGCCAGCAGCTTATCTAGCGGGAGGTACAATGAGCAGTTCTTC.

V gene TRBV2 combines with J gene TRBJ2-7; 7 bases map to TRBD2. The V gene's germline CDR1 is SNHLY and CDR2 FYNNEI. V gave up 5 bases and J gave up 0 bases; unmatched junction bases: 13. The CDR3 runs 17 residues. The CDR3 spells CASSPHDGRGSSYEQYF. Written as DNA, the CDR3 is TGTGCCAGCAGTCCCCATGATGGGCGGGGGTCCTCCTACGAGCAGTACTTC.